A single sample gave rise to the 15 T cell receptor beta chains below, sequenced in a study of response to subunit inactivated influenza vaccine. TCRdb passed the RT-PCR reads through MiXCR, listing each CDR3 protein once. The profile covers 700,000 to 800,000 distinct CDR3 sequences, with 18% appearing a single time and approximately 11% taken by the ten largest. The source was PBMCs from blood, collected 5 days after vaccination. These receptor sequences come from a man aged 45 to 65 who received an inactivated influenza vaccine.

The J gene is TRBJ2-7, the V gene TRBV20-1; D may be TRBD2 (7 bases). CDR3 length: 14 residues. The germline V and J ends were trimmed by 6 bases and 3 bases, with 18 bases remaining between them. Germline loops: CDR1 DFQATT, CDR2 SNEGSKA (reference sequence). Here the CDR3 reads CSAPLGGGRYEQYF. The CDR3 region has the DNA TGCAGTGCCCCACTGGGGGGGGGCCGCTACGAGCAGTACTTC.

This clonotype appeared a few times. The chain links TRBV7-2 to TRBJ2-3; 10 nucleotides agree with TRBD2. The V segment lost 3 bases and the J segment 0 bases; nucleotides outside the gene matches: 6. The germline gives CDR1 SGHTA, CDR2 FQGNSA. The length of the CDR3 is 17 residues. The CDR3 nucleotides read TGTGCCAGCAGCTTTCGGACTAGCGGCCTAAGCACAGATACGCAGTATTTT. Translated: CASSFRTSGLSTDTQYF.

This clonotype was seen only a few times. The rearrangement links TRBV6-1 to TRBJ2-5, with a tentative D call TRBD1 (6 bases). V dropped 7 bases and J dropped 3 bases, with 12 bases sitting between them. Per germline, CDR1 MNHNS and CDR2 SASEGT. The CDR3 consists of 13 residues. The CDR3 loop is CASNRAPKETQYF. CDR3 in DNA: TGTGCCAGCAACAGGGCTCCCAAAGAGACCCAGTACTTC.

This clonotype was picked up many times. The rearrangement links TRBV9 to TRBJ2-3; possible D gene TRBD1, 5 bases. Germline-derived CDR1 and CDR2 are SGDLS and YYNGEE. V gave up 2 bases and J gave up 6 bases, with 7 bases separating them. The CDR3 spans 12 residues. The CDR3 protein is CASSVRADTQYF. DNA of the CDR3: TGTGCCAGCAGCGTCAGGGCGGATACGCAGTATTTT.

This clonotype was picked up a small number of times. V and J are TRBV30 and TRBJ2-2; the match to TRBD2 covers 12 bases. CDR1 GTSNPN and CDR2 SVGIG come from the germline V gene (reference sequence). This CDR3 is 16 amino acids long. V lost 3 bases to trimming and J lost 8 bases; unmatched junction nucleotides: 10. The DNA of the CDR3 is TGTGCCTGGAGGTCTAGCGGGAGGGCCTTTTCTGGGGAGCTGTTTTTT. Its protein product is CAWRSSGRAFSGELFF.

This clonotype was counted only a few times. The chain couples TRBV20-1 to TRBJ2-1; D uncertain. The CDR3 is 13 amino acids. The V end lost 1 base, the J end lost 7 bases, and 11 bases lay between the germline ends. Germline V lookup: CDR1 DFQATT, CDR2 SNEGSKA (reference sequence). The CDR3 DNA reads as TGCAGTGCTAGAGGCATCGGGTCGAATGAGCAGTTCTTC. Its protein product is CSARGIGSNEQFF.

This chain joins TRBV24-1 and TRBJ2-1, with D perhaps matching TRBD2 (6 bases). Trimming left V 4 bases short and J 6 bases short, with 12 bases between. Per the germline V gene, CDR1 is KGHDR and CDR2 is SFDVKD. This CDR3 has 14 amino acids. The CDR3 DNA reads as TGTGCCACCAGTGAGCGGGGACTTTCCAATGAGCAGTTCTTC. Translation gives CATSERGLSNEQFF.

The chain employs TRBV24-1 and TRBJ1-5, with D possibly matching TRBD1 (5 bases). Germline loops: CDR1 KGHDR, CDR2 SFDVKD. The V end was cut by 3 bases, the J end by 11 bases, with 16 bases between. This CDR3 spans 14 amino acids. CDR3 coding DNA: TGTGCCACCAGTGATCCGCGCGCGGCAGGGACCCAGCATTTT. It translates to CATSDPRAAGTQHF.

The gene calls are TRBV4-3 and TRBJ2-7; D possibly matches TRBD1 or TRBD2 (6 bases each). The CDR3 is 17 residues long. V was trimmed by 1 base and J by 3 bases, leaving 19 bases between them. Germline-derived CDR1 and CDR2 are LGHNA and YSLEER. CDR3 sequence reads: CASSQGPTGEGGYEQYF. CDR3 DNA sequence: TGCGCCAGCAGCCAAGGCCCGACAGGAGAGGGAGGCTACGAGCAGTACTTC.

This clonotype turned up a few times. V and J are TRBV6-1 and TRBJ2-1; 7 nucleotides align to TRBD1. V lost 8 bases, J lost 1 base, and 11 bases stayed unmatched. Looked up from germline, CDR1 is MNHNS and CDR2 is SASEGT. This CDR3 has 16 amino acids. Here the CDR3 reads CASRRTGYPSYNEQFF. In DNA, the CDR3 is TGTGCCAGCCGTCGGACAGGCTATCCGTCCTACAATGAGCAGTTCTTC.

In regard to this clonotype: At one boundary the junction diverges from the germline segment, which might be a read error. The chain uses TRBV6-1 and TRBJ2-7; D possibly uses TRBD1 or TRBD2 (5 bases each). The CDR3 extends over 15 amino acids. CDR1 and CDR2 (germline): MNHNS, SASEGT. The CDR3 nucleotides read TGTGCCAGCAGTAGAATTTGGGACGGCTCCTTCGAGCAGTACTTC. It yields the protein CASSRIWDGSFEQYF.

This clonotype was seen many times. The chain carries TRBV2 and TRBJ2-4, with 8 positions matching TRBD1. Trimming at V came to 7 bases and at J to 8 bases, leaving 7 bases not matched to a gene. CDR3 length equals 13 residues. Germline CDR1 SNHLY, CDR2 FYNNEI. CDR3 protein: CASNLLQGDIQYF. The CDR3 region has the DNA TGTGCCAGCAACCTATTACAGGGGGACATTCAGTACTTC.

The rearrangement uses TRBV4-3 and TRBJ1-1, with TRBD1 as a possible D gene (5 bases). Germline V lookup: CDR1 LGHNA, CDR2 YSLEER. This CDR3 spans 14 amino acids. Between the trimmed V and J ends, which lost 0 bases and 7 bases, there was a span of 12 bases. The CDR3, as DNA: TGCGCCAGCAGCCAAGATCTAGCCGGGGGTGAAGCTTTCTTT. Protein product: CASSQDLAGGEAFF.

The chain is built from TRBV7-2 and TRBJ1-2, with TRBD1 matching 7 bases. Germline CDR1 and CDR2: SGHTA and FQGNSA. With 5 bases clipped from V and 2 bases from J, the junction kept 8 bases outside the gene matches. The CDR3 totals 15 residues. CDR3 loop: CASSETGESNYGYTF. The CDR3 DNA reads as TGTGCCAGCAGCGAAACAGGGGAGAGCAACTATGGCTACACCTTC.

This clonotype was recorded a few times. The J gene is TRBJ2-1, the V gene TRBV20-1; D remains ambiguous. Germline V gene sequence: CDR1 DFQATT, CDR2 SNEGSKA (reference sequence). The CDR3 length is 14 residues. V was cut by 0 bases and J by 0 bases, with 6 bases left in between. CDR3: CSARDRTSYNEQFF. CDR3 nucleotide sequence: TGCAGTGCTAGAGATAGAACCTCCTACAATGAGCAGTTCTTC.